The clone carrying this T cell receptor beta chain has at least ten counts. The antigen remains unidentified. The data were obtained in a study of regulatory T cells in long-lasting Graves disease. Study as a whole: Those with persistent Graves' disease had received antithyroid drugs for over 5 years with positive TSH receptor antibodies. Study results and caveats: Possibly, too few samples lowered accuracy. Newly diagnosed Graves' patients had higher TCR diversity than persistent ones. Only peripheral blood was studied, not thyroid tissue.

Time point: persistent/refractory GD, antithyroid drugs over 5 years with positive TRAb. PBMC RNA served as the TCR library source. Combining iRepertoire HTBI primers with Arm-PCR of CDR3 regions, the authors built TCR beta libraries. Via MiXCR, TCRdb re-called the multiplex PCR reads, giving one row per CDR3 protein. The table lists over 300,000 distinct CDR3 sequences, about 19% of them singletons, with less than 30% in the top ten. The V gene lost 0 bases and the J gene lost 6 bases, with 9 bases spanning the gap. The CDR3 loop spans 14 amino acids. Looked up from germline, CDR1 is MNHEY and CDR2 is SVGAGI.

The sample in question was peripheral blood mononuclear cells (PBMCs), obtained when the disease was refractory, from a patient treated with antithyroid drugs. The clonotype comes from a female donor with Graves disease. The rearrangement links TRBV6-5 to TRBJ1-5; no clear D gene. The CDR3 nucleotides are TGTGCCAGCAGTTACTCGAGTCCGGGTCAGCCCCAGCATTTT. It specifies CASSYSSPGQPQHF.